One and the same sample provided the 31 T cell receptor beta chains below, sequenced in a study of cytotoxic CD8 clonotypes in ibrutinib-treated CLL. Sequenced by immunoSEQ multiplex PCR; TCRdb stores in-frame clones only, minus some. The repertoire consists of 200,000 to 250,000 clones, with about three quarters occurring once and the leading ten covering approximately 6%. The material sequenced was PBMCs, taken after 12 months of ibrutinib treatment. These receptors came from a human donor with chronic lymphocytic leukemia.

Here the CDR3 DNA reads TGTGCCAGCAGTTGGCAGGGGGTATCGAGTCGGGAGCAGTACTTC. It translates to CASSWQGVSSREQYF. The chain uses TRBV7-9 and TRBJ2-7; 7 positions match TRBD1. CDR3 size: 15 residues. Germline trimming cut 6 bases from V and 7 bases from J; bases unmatched to any gene: 15. The germline V gene encodes CDR1 SEHNR and CDR2 FQNEAQ (reference sequence).

Turning to this clone: In the same sample, other DNA sequences code for this CDR3. This chain uses TRBV7-2 with TRBJ2-3; D may be TRBD2 (5 bases). The V end was cut by 6 bases, the J end by 6 bases, with 13 bases between. The CDR3 totals 13 residues. CDR1 SGHTA and CDR2 FQGNSA come from the germline V gene. The CDR3 DNA is TGTGCCAGCAGTCTGATAGCGACTGATACGCAGTATTTT. Its protein is CASSLIATDTQYF. Based on the CDR3 plus reference TRBV7-2 and TRBJ2-3, the full variable domain is GAGVSQSPSNKVTEKGKDVELRCDPISGHTALYWYRQSLGQGLEFLIYFQGNSAPDKSGLPSDRFSAERTGGSVSTLTIQRTQQEDSAVYLCASSLIATDTQYFGPGTRLTVL.

The chain carries TRBV30 and TRBJ1-2, with D tentatively TRBD1 (5 bases). Germline CDR1 GTSNPN, CDR2 SVGIG (reference sequence). The length of the CDR3 is 14 residues. Trimming pared 1 base from V and 4 bases from J, leaving 13 bases between. The CDR3, as DNA: TGTGCCTGGAGTGCCCTGGGGGGGGGCTATGGCTACACCTTC. It encodes CAWSALGGGYGYTF.

The chain combines TRBV5-1 with TRBJ1-1, with D unclear. CDR3 length: 14 amino acids. V lost 6 bases and J 0 bases, leaving 12 bases between the germline ends. Looked up from germline, CDR1 is SGHRS and CDR2 is YFSETQ. The CDR3 nucleotides read TGCGCCAGCAAGCAGGCAGACCTGAACACTGAAGCTTTCTTT. Protein product: CASKQADLNTEAFF.

The rearrangement joins TRBV30 to TRBJ1-3; D call uncertain. Germline V CDR1 and CDR2: GTSNPN, SVGIG (reference sequence). V lost 3 bases and J 4 bases, leaving 22 bases between the germline ends. The CDR3 spans 17 residues. As DNA, the CDR3 is TGTGCCTGGAGCTCCATGGGGAGCCTCCCCCTGGGAAACACCATATATTTT. Translated: CAWSSMGSLPLGNTIYF.

This clone showed up just a few times. The genes are TRBV4-1 and TRBJ2-1; 10 positions match TRBD2. Germline-derived CDR1 and CDR2 are MGHRA and YSYEKL. The CDR3 sequence is 15 residues long. The trim removed 3 bases at V and 5 bases at J, leaving 4 bases unmatched. The CDR3 reads CASSHLAGADNEQFF. As DNA, the CDR3 is TGCGCCAGCAGCCACCTAGCGGGGGCCGACAATGAGCAGTTCTTC.

Here the CDR3 reads CASSPKDRVFSLVSLGYEQYF. CDR3 nucleotides: TGTGCCAGCAGCCCGAAGGACAGGGTTTTTAGTTTGGTTTCTCTTGGATACGAGCAGTACTTC. The rearrangement uses TRBV9 and TRBJ2-7, with 8 nucleotides matching TRBD1. V was pared by 4 bases and J by 4 bases, with 28 bases of the junction left unmatched. Germline loops: CDR1 SGDLS, CDR2 YYNGEE. The CDR3 contains 21 residues.

The gene calls are TRBV6-1 and TRBJ1-2; D is uncertain. V lost 6 bases and J 12 bases, leaving 20 bases between the germline ends. Looked up from germline, CDR1 is MNHNS and CDR2 is SASEGT. This CDR3 region has 13 residues. The CDR3 protein is CASRRTGDTSDTF. CDR3 nucleotide sequence: TGTGCCAGCAGACGGACCGGGGATACCTCTGACACCTTC.

This clone has a handful of counts. The genes are TRBV25-1 and TRBJ1-1; D gene uncertain. The CDR3 has 13 amino acids. CDR1 is MGHDK, CDR2 SYGVNS, per germline. Trimming took 3 bases from V and 7 from J, leaving 12 bases between them. DNA for the CDR3: TGTGCCAGCAGTGAGCGGGTCAGGATTGAAGCTTTCTTT. Protein: CASSERVRIEAFF.

Many counts were recorded for this clone. This sequence joins TRBV30 and TRBJ1-2, with TRBD1 matching over 7 bases. J was trimmed by 3 bases and V by 5 bases; bases with no gene match: 3. Per the germline V gene, CDR1 is GTSNPN and CDR2 is SVGIG (reference sequence). The CDR3 totals 12 residues. CDR3 nucleotide sequence: TGTGCCTGGGCTACAGGGGACTATGGCTACACCTTC. Its protein product is CAWATGDYGYTF.

The chain is built from TRBV7-9 and TRBJ2-7, with D uncertain. The V and J ends lost 5 bases and 2 bases respectively, with 16 bases between them. This CDR3 has 15 amino acids. CDR1 and CDR2 from the germline V gene are SEHNR and FQNEAQ (reference sequence). In nucleotides, the CDR3 is TGTGCCAGCAGCGAAAGTTCGGGCGGACCCTACGAGCAGTACTTC. Encoded protein: CASSESSGGPYEQYF. The full variable domain, rest sourced from reference TRBV7-9 and TRBJ2-7, is DTGVSQNPRHKITKRGQNVTFRCDPISEHNRLYWYRQTLGQGPEFLTYFQNEAQLEKSRLLSDRFSAERPKGSFSTLEIQRTEQGDSAMYLCASSESSGGPYEQYFGPGTRLTVT.

This chain connects TRBV7-2 to TRBJ2-1, with D possibly being TRBD1 (5 bases). Looked up from germline, CDR1 is SGHTA and CDR2 is FQGNSA. Trimming removed 3 bases from V and 10 bases from J, with 10 bases in between. The CDR3 consists of 12 residues. Here the CDR3 DNA reads TGTGCCAGCAGCTTGTCGGCAGGGGAGCAGTTCTTC. Translated, it gives CASSLSAGEQFF.

This clone has more than one count but fewer than ten. The chain employs TRBV6-6 and TRBJ1-3; 7 bases agree with TRBD1. This CDR3 has 13 residues. V was clipped by 5 bases and J by 4 bases; unmatched bases: 2. Germline-derived CDR1 and CDR2 are MNHNY and SVGAGI (reference sequence). The CDR3 DNA follows: TGTGCCAGCAGTCCGGGACAGGGAAACACCATATATTTT. This encodes CASSPGQGNTIYF.

The rearrangement uses TRBV30 and TRBJ1-5; unclear D gene. The germline CDR1 and CDR2 sequences are GTSNPN and SVGIG (reference sequence). V gave up 0 bases and J gave up 6 bases, with 9 bases separating them. CDR3 length equals 13 residues. DNA for the CDR3: TGTGCCTGGAGTGTGCGGACCAGTCAGCCCCAGCATTTT. It encodes CAWSVRTSQPQHF.

This clone was detected only a few times. The chain joins TRBV5-1 to TRBJ1-6; D is ambiguous. The germline V gene has CDR1 SGHRS and CDR2 YFSETQ. The CDR3 length is 14 residues. Trimming removed 1 base at V and 3 bases at J, with 5 bases between. The CDR3 loop reads CASSLSDYNSPLHF. The DNA of the CDR3 is TGCGCCAGCAGCTTGTCTGACTATAATTCACCCCTCCACTTT.

CDR3 sequence: CASSPRGEQFF. In nucleotides, the CDR3 is TGTGCCAGCAGCCCCCGGGGTGAGCAGTTCTTC. The chain recombines TRBV13 with TRBJ2-1; tentatively, D is TRBD2 (5 bases). Germline V gene data show CDR1 as PRHDT and CDR2 as FYEKMQ (reference sequence). Trimming removed 5 bases at V and 9 bases at J, with 8 bases between. CDR3 length equals 11 residues.

J is TRBJ2-7 and V is TRBV27; the match to TRBD2 covers 7 bases. The junction had 11 bases not matched to a gene; V was cut back by 6 bases and J by 3 bases. The CDR3 extends over 15 amino acids. Looked up from germline, CDR1 is MNHEY and CDR2 is SMNVEV (reference sequence). In DNA, the CDR3 is TGTGCCAGCAGAGATTCGATCAGCGGGATCTACGAGCAGTACTTC. Residues: CASRDSISGIYEQYF.

The CDR3 sequence is CASTQRGSSDTQYF. The CDR3 nucleotides read TGTGCCAGCACCCAGAGGGGGAGTTCAGATACGCAGTATTTT. V gene TRBV6-5 combines with J gene TRBJ2-3; D possibly corresponds to TRBD1 (6 bases). Germline V gives CDR1 MNHEY, CDR2 SVGAGI. Trimming took off 7 bases at V and 4 bases at J, with 15 bases between the two ends. This CDR3 contains 14 residues.

V gene TRBV5-1 combines with J gene TRBJ1-4; 10 bases are shared with TRBD1. J was trimmed by 4 bases and V by 1 base; bases with no gene match: 7. This CDR3 is 17 amino acids long. Germline CDR1 is SGHRS and CDR2 is YFSETQ. DNA for the CDR3: TGCGCCAGCAGCTTGAAAGGGACAGGGGCCGTTAATGAAAAACTGTTTTTT. Translating it yields CASSLKGTGAVNEKLFF.

The CDR3 region is CAWNKGAGMNTEAFF. The CDR3 DNA reads TGTGCCTGGAATAAGGGGGCAGGGATGAACACTGAAGCTTTCTTT. V gene TRBV30 combines with J gene TRBJ1-1, with 7 bases fitting TRBD1. The V gene's germline CDR1 is GTSNPN and CDR2 SVGIG (reference sequence). After removal of 4 bases from V and 0 bases from J, the junction contained 8 bases not matched to a gene. CDR3 length: 15 amino acids.

Ten or more counts support this clone. The chain combines TRBV4-3 with TRBJ2-7, with 8 bases fitting TRBD2. CDR1 is LGHNA and CDR2 is YSLEER in the germline V gene. This CDR3 has 19 amino acids. V shed 1 base and J 3 bases; nucleotides not matched to a gene: 17. DNA for the CDR3: TGCGCCAGCAGCCAAGGGATCTCATGGCGGGAGGATCCAAGCTACGAGCAGTACTTC. This encodes CASSQGISWREDPSYEQYF.

The chain uses TRBV19 and TRBJ1-1; D is possibly TRBD1 (5 bases). Trimming took off 4 bases at V and 4 bases at J, with 10 bases between the two ends. The CDR3 runs 13 residues. The germline gives CDR1 LNHDA, CDR2 SQIVND (reference sequence). Here the CDR3 DNA reads TGTGCCAGTAGTAAAGGGGCTGGCACTGAAGCTTTCTTT. Translated, it gives CASSKGAGTEAFF.

The sample holds one count of this clone. V usage is TRBV5-1 and J usage is TRBJ1-4; tentative D call: TRBD1 (5 bases). Trimming pared 0 bases from V and 5 bases from J, leaving 8 bases between. CDR1 SGHRS and CDR2 YFSETQ come from the germline V gene. CDR3 size: 14 residues. CDR3 sequence reads: CASSLVQGNEKLFF. CDR3 sequence (DNA): TGCGCCAGCAGCTTGGTCCAGGGCAATGAAAAACTGTTTTTT. The entire variable domain, with the rest obtained from reference TRBV5-1 and TRBJ1-4, is as follows: KAGVTQTPRYLIKTRGQQVTLSCSPISGHRSVSWYQQTPGQGLQFLFEYFSETQRNKGNFPGRFSGRQFSNSRSEMNVSTLELGDSALYLCASSLVQGNEKLFFGSGTQLSVL.

V is TRBV14 and J is TRBJ1-5; 7 bases fit TRBD1. Germline V lookup: CDR1 SGHDN, CDR2 FVKESK. This CDR3 is built from 15 residues. With 4 bases clipped from V and 6 bases from J, the junction kept 9 bases outside the gene matches. CDR3 DNA: TGTGCCAGCAGCCGCCGTTCACAGGGGAGTCAGCCCCAGCATTTT. This gives the protein CASSRRSQGSQPQHF. Supplemented by reference TRBV14 and TRBJ1-5, the full variable domain reads EAGVTQFPSHSVIEKGQTVTLRCDPISGHDNLYWYRRVMGKEIKFLLHFVKESKQDESGMPNNRFLAERTGGTYSTLKVQPAELEDSGVYFCASSRRSQGSQPQHFGDGTRLSIL.

The chain has TRBV19 and TRBJ1-6, with D possibly TRBD1 on 6 matching bases. Germline V gene data show CDR1 as LNHDA and CDR2 as SQIVND (reference sequence). V was trimmed by 7 bases and J by 7 bases, leaving 14 bases between them. There are 14 residues in the CDR3. CDR3 DNA sequence: TGTGCCAGTAAGGAGCAGGGGAGAAATTCACCCCTCCACTTT. It encodes CASKEQGRNSPLHF.

This clone came up a few times. V and J are TRBV4-1 and TRBJ1-2, with D tentatively TRBD1 (5 bases). The germline V gene encodes CDR1 MGHRA and CDR2 YSYEKL. This CDR3 is built from 15 residues. V was trimmed by 0 bases and J by 4 bases, leaving 12 bases between them. CDR3 DNA: TGCGCCAGCAGCCAAGAAAGGGACGGAATCTATGGCTACACCTTC. Its protein is CASSQERDGIYGYTF.

The chain couples TRBV15 to TRBJ2-1, with D perhaps given as TRBD1 or TRBD2 (5 bases each). Per the germline V gene, CDR1 is LNHNV and CDR2 is YYDKDF (reference sequence). V was pared by 4 bases and J by 5 bases, with 21 bases between. The CDR3 has 17 residues. In DNA form, the CDR3 reads TGTGCCACCAGCACCCATTTTGGGATGGGGACGGACAATGAGCAGTTCTTC. Protein: CATSTHFGMGTDNEQFF.

This clone was counted a few times. V is TRBV7-2 and J is TRBJ2-1; 10 bases are shared with TRBD2. The germline CDR1 and CDR2 sequences are SGHTA and FQGNSA. V dropped 0 bases and J dropped 6; count of bases not matched to a gene: 2. The CDR3 sequence is 15 residues long. CDR3 sequence reads: CASSLALAGANEQFF. DNA for the CDR3: TGTGCCAGCAGCTTAGCGCTAGCGGGGGCCAATGAGCAGTTCTTC.

The chain recombines TRBV6-5 with TRBJ1-2, with 10 bases fitting TRBD1. CDR3 length: 15 amino acids. The V gene end was trimmed by 0 bases and the J gene end by 2 bases; junction bases not matched to a gene: 0. Germline lookup yields CDR1 MNHEY and CDR2 SVGAGI. CDR3 in amino acids: CASSYSGQGNYGYTF. The CDR3 region has the DNA TGTGCCAGCAGTTACTCGGGACAGGGGAACTATGGCTACACCTTC.

The chain links TRBV9 to TRBJ1-2; D possibly corresponds to TRBD1 (5 bases). The CDR3 sequence is 13 residues long. CDR1 is SGDLS, CDR2 YYNGEE, per germline. V was cut by 4 bases and J by 2 bases, with 9 bases left in between. The CDR3, as DNA: TGTGCCAGCAGCAACAGGACGAACTATGGCTACACCTTC. Encoded protein: CASSNRTNYGYTF.

This clone was counted between two and nine times. CDR3 DNA sequence: TGTGCCACAGGCCTACAGGGACAGGCTCGCATTCAGTACTTC. Translated: CATGLQGQARIQYF. J is TRBJ2-4 and V is TRBV15; 8 bases are shared with TRBD1. Looked up from germline, CDR1 is LNHNV and CDR2 is YYDKDF (reference sequence). This CDR3 comprises 14 residues. J was trimmed by 9 bases and V by 9 bases; bases with no gene match: 13.